What follows are 14 T cell receptor beta chains derived from one specimen sequenced in a study of T cells in Graves' hyperthyroidism and ophthalmopathy. The TCR beta CDR3 regions underwent amplification using RNA transcripts as the source. Using the HTBI primer set, a first-round RT-PCR was run on the TCR CDR3. One entry per CDR3 protein results from TCRdb running MiXCR on the multiplex PCR reads. This table holds around 270,000 distinct CDR3 sequences, less than 20% found once. The specimen sequenced was blood. Receptors were obtained from a man over 45 with Graves' ophthalmopathy.

This clonotype has a count of ten or more. The rearrangement links TRBV5-1 to TRBJ2-3; TRBD2 might be the D (6 bases). Trimming stripped 4 bases from V and 1 base from J, with 10 bases between. The germline gives CDR1 SGHRS, CDR2 YFSETQ. This CDR3 spans 14 amino acids. CDR3 sequence reads: CASSPGLRTDTQYF. The DNA of the CDR3 is TGCGCCAGCAGCCCCGGACTACGCACAGATACGCAGTATTTT.

This clonotype was seen ten or more times. The rearrangement uses TRBV7-2 and TRBJ2-1; 7 bases line up with TRBD2. V was pared by 0 bases and J by 2 bases, with 4 bases of the junction left unmatched. The CDR3 is 16 residues long. Germline V gene sequence: CDR1 SGHTA, CDR2 FQGNSA. CDR3 residues: CASSLAGGRTYNEQFF. DNA of the CDR3: TGTGCCAGCAGCTTAGCGGGCGGGAGAACCTACAATGAGCAGTTCTTC. The full variable domain, rest sourced from reference TRBV7-2 and TRBJ2-1, is GAGVSQSPSNKVTEKGKDVELRCDPISGHTALYWYRQSLGQGLEFLIYFQGNSAPDKSGLPSDRFSAERTGGSVSTLTIQRTQQEDSAVYLCASSLAGGRTYNEQFFGPGTRLTVL.

This clonotype was found a few times. The J gene is TRBJ1-5, the V gene TRBV20-1; a weak D match, TRBD1 (6 bases). V gave up 3 bases and J gave up 1 base, with 13 bases separating them. CDR3 length: 15 amino acids. Germline V gene lookup returns CDR1 DFQATT and CDR2 SNEGSKA (reference sequence). The chain's CDR3 is CSASRGAGSNQPQHF. The CDR3, as DNA: TGCAGTGCTAGTAGGGGGGCGGGAAGCAATCAGCCCCAGCATTTT.

This clonotype has a count of ten or more. The chain carries TRBV5-1 and TRBJ2-3; tentative D call: TRBD1 (5 bases). The CDR3 loop spans 15 amino acids. Germline loops: CDR1 SGHRS, CDR2 YFSETQ. V was shortened by 0 bases and J by 1 base, with 9 bases between the two germline ends. DNA of the CDR3: TGCGCCAGCAGCTTGGGGGGCAAAGGCACAGATACGCAGTATTTT. As protein: CASSLGGKGTDTQYF. The full variable domain, rest sourced from reference TRBV5-1 and TRBJ2-3, is KAGVTQTPRYLIKTRGQQVTLSCSPISGHRSVSWYQQTPGQGLQFLFEYFSETQRNKGNFPGRFSGRQFSNSRSEMNVSTLELGDSALYLCASSLGGKGTDTQYFGPGTRLTVL.

The sample holds many counts of this clonotype. The chain recombines TRBV2 with TRBJ2-7, with D possibly being TRBD2 (5 bases). Trimming removed 7 bases at V and 2 bases at J, with 12 bases between. Germline lookup yields CDR1 SNHLY and CDR2 FYNNEI. There are 13 residues in the CDR3. This chain's CDR3 is CASMWEPTYEQYF. In DNA, the CDR3 is TGTGCCAGCATGTGGGAGCCGACCTACGAGCAGTACTTC.

A few counts support this clonotype. The chain joins TRBV7-6 to TRBJ2-3, with 7 bases lining up with TRBD1. Germline values: CDR1 SGHVS, CDR2 FNYEAQ. The CDR3 has 15 amino acids. The trim removed 5 bases at V and 4 bases at J, leaving 9 bases unmatched. CDR3 loop: CASSPRTGVSDTQYF. The DNA of the CDR3 is TGTGCCAGCAGCCCCCGGACAGGCGTGTCAGATACGCAGTATTTT.

Ten or more counts support this clonotype. This chain joins TRBV7-2 and TRBJ2-7, with a tentative D call TRBD1 (6 bases). Trimming pared 2 bases from V and 0 bases from J, leaving 11 bases between. This CDR3 is 15 amino acids long. Per germline, CDR1 SGHTA and CDR2 FQGNSA. The CDR3 spells CASSLWDTGSYEQYF. CDR3 bases: TGTGCCAGCAGCTTATGGGACACAGGCTCCTACGAGCAGTACTTC.

The rearrangement links TRBV28 to TRBJ1-1; 8 positions match TRBD1. Germline V lookup: CDR1 MDHEN, CDR2 SYDVKM. J lost 1 base, V lost 6 bases, and 13 bases had no gene match. The CDR3 is made up of 17 amino acids. CDR3 amino acids: CASRRTSGGPRNTEAFF. The DNA of the CDR3 is TGTGCCAGCAGACGGACCTCAGGGGGCCCGAGGAACACTGAAGCTTTCTTT.

This clonotype was picked up a small number of times. The genes are TRBV4-2 and TRBJ2-7; 8 bases are a match to TRBD2. From germline, CDR1 is LGHNA and CDR2 YNFKEQ. CDR3 length: 13 amino acids. V was clipped by 1 base and J by 6 bases; unmatched bases: 2. The CDR3 is CASSQAGTSEQYF. The CDR3 region has the DNA TGTGCCAGCAGCCAAGCCGGGACTAGCGAGCAGTACTTC.

The genes are TRBV2 and TRBJ2-3; D may match TRBD1 or TRBD2 (5 bases each). This CDR3 region has 14 residues. The V and J ends lost 8 bases and 4 bases respectively, with 16 bases between them. Germline V CDR1 and CDR2: SNHLY, FYNNEI. The CDR3 protein is CASGLPGAADTQYF. The CDR3 DNA reads TGTGCCAGCGGTCTCCCCGGGGCTGCAGATACGCAGTATTTT. The full variable domain, rest sourced from reference TRBV2 and TRBJ2-3, is EPEVTQTPSHQVTQMGQEVILRCVPISNHLYFYWYRQILGQKVEFLVSFYNNEISEKSEIFDDQFSVERPDGSNFTLKIRSTKLEDSAMYFCASGLPGAADTQYFGPGTRLTVL.

At least ten counts were recorded for this clonotype. The chain links TRBV6-5 to TRBJ1-5, with D unclear. Per the germline V gene, CDR1 is MNHEY and CDR2 is SVGAGI. The V gene lost 3 bases and the J gene lost 2 bases, with 8 bases spanning the gap. The CDR3 is made up of 14 amino acids. In DNA form, the CDR3 reads TGTGCCAGCAGTTATGGGGTTGGCAATCAGCCCCAGCATTTT. It translates to CASSYGVGNQPQHF.

The chain couples TRBV5-6 to TRBJ2-4; possibly TRBD2 for D (6 bases). Germline CDR1 reads SGHDT; CDR2 reads YYEEEE. This CDR3 region has 17 residues. V lost 0 bases, J lost 1 base, and 14 bases lay in between. This chain's CDR3 is CASSLERVSGAKNIQYF. In DNA form, the CDR3 reads TGTGCCAGCAGCTTGGAGAGGGTCAGCGGGGCCAAAAACATTCAGTACTTC.

This clonotype showed up just once. J is TRBJ2-2 and V is TRBV9; the D gene is possibly TRBD1 (5 bases). V was cut by 5 bases and J by 1 base, with 15 bases left in between. The CDR3 runs 16 residues. In germline, CDR1 is SGDLS, CDR2 YYNGEE. CDR3: CASSDVQALNTGELFF. For the CDR3, the DNA is TGTGCCAGCAGTGATGTACAGGCGTTGAACACCGGGGAGCTGTTTTTT.

This clonotype has at least ten counts. CDR3 in DNA: TGTGCCAGCAGTTTATACTGGGGTTTAGCGGGCTACGAGCAGTACTTC. This translates into CASSLYWGLAGYEQYF. The rearrangement joins TRBV28 to TRBJ2-7, with 7 positions matching TRBD2. The CDR3 sequence is 16 residues long. Germline values: CDR1 MDHEN, CDR2 SYDVKM. V shed 1 base and J 3 bases; nucleotides not matched to a gene: 9.